Shown below are 30 T cell receptor beta chains from a single sample sequenced in a study of T cell responses to AZD1222 COVID-19 vaccine. Sequenced by immunoSEQ multiplex PCR; TCRdb stores in-frame clones only, minus some. This sample's clone table lists over 130,000 clones. The sequencing sample was made of peripheral blood. These receptors all come from an adult in good health.

The rearrangement links TRBV9 to TRBJ2-1, with TRBD2 identical over 9 bases. J was trimmed by 6 bases and V by 0 bases; bases with no gene match: 4. Germline-derived CDR1 and CDR2 are SGDLS and YYNGEE. The CDR3 loop spans 15 amino acids. CDR3 sequence: CASSVGGGAGNEQFF. The CDR3, as DNA: TGTGCCAGCAGCGTAGGCGGGGGGGCAGGCAATGAGCAGTTCTTC.

The chain recombines TRBV6-2 or TRBV6-3 with TRBJ1-3, with D possibly matching TRBD1 (5 bases). V gave up 2 bases and J gave up 5 bases, with 13 bases separating them. This CDR3 is built from 15 residues. CDR1 is MNHEY and CDR2 is SVGEGT in the germline V gene. CDR3 DNA sequence: TGTGCCAGCAGTTACCCCGGGGCTCGGAGAAACACCATATATTTT. This translates into CASSYPGARRNTIYF.

The chain combines TRBV19 with TRBJ1-1; D is uncertain. The CDR3 totals 16 residues. CDR1 and CDR2 (germline): LNHDA, SQIVND (reference sequence). Trimming removed 3 bases from V and 1 base from J, with 15 bases in between. The CDR3 sequence is CASSIIPFRGNTEAFF. In DNA, the CDR3 is TGTGCCAGTAGTATCATCCCCTTCCGTGGGAACACTGAAGCTTTCTTT.

The chain employs TRBV19 and TRBJ1-3, with D perhaps matching TRBD1 (5 bases). V gave up 8 bases and J gave up 0 bases, with 20 bases separating them. The CDR3 is made up of 17 amino acids. Germline V gene lookup returns CDR1 LNHDA and CDR2 SQIVND (reference sequence). Here the CDR3 reads CASLERGAHFSGNTIYF. CDR3 nucleotides: TGTGCCAGTCTCGAAAGGGGAGCCCATTTCTCTGGAAACACCATATATTTT.

V is TRBV7-2 and J is TRBJ1-6; TRBD1 might be the D (5 bases). CDR3 length: 16 residues. In germline, CDR1 is SGHTA, CDR2 FQGNSA. Trimming took off 5 bases at V and 2 bases at J, with 13 bases between the two ends. For the CDR3, the DNA is TGTGCCAGCAGCATCCTAGGGGAACCCTATAATTCACCCCTCCACTTT. It yields the protein CASSILGEPYNSPLHF.

V and J are TRBV5-6 and TRBJ1-6; weak D call: TRBD1 (5 bases). Germline V lookup: CDR1 SGHDT, CDR2 YYEEEE. This CDR3 spans 15 amino acids. Trimming cost V 3 bases and J 9 bases, with 16 bases left between them. The CDR3 DNA reads as TGTGCCAGCAGCTGGGGACCGCCGGAGACTTCACCCCTCCACTTT. Translation: CASSWGPPETSPLHF.

J is TRBJ2-2 and V is TRBV4-2; 8 nucleotides match TRBD2. CDR1 and CDR2 from the germline V gene are LGHNA and YNFKEQ. This CDR3 has 17 residues. The V and J ends lost 0 bases and 6 bases, in that order; junction bases with no gene match: 9. CDR3 DNA sequence: TGTGCCAGCAGCCAAGAAGCGGGGGCGTCCCCCGCCGGGGAGCTGTTTTTT. Its translation: CASSQEAGASPAGELFF.

The J gene is TRBJ1-2, the V gene TRBV10-3; TRBD1 agrees at 7 bases. V was pared by 3 bases and J by 3 bases, with 4 bases of the junction left unmatched. The CDR3 is 14 amino acids. The germline CDR1 and CDR2 sequences are ENHRY and SYGVKD. CDR3 coding DNA: TGTGCCATCAGTGAAGGTCAGGGGGACTATGGCTACACCTTC. It translates to CAISEGQGDYGYTF.

The V call is TRBV6-6, the J call TRBJ1-1; D unresolved. The CDR3 loop spans 15 amino acids. The V gene's germline CDR1 is MNHNY and CDR2 SVGAGI (reference sequence). Trimming pared 10 bases from V and 1 base from J, leaving 19 bases between. The DNA for the CDR3 is TGTGCCACCTCGAACAACATGCGAGGGAACACTGAAGCTTTCTTT. Its protein is CATSNNMRGNTEAFF.

This chain uses TRBV7-6 with TRBJ2-5; 12 bases line up with TRBD2. Losses at the gene ends were 4 bases for V and 5 bases for J; bases not matched to a gene: 5. The CDR3 is 15 amino acids. CDR1 is SGHVS and CDR2 is FNYEAQ in the germline V gene. CDR3: CASSSSGGARETQYF. CDR3 coding DNA: TGTGCCAGCAGCTCTAGCGGGGGGGCCCGGGAGACCCAGTACTTC.

The V and J genes are TRBV28 and TRBJ1-6, with D hard to call. The CDR3 extends over 14 amino acids. CDR1 is MDHEN, CDR2 SYDVKM, per germline. V gave up 9 bases and J gave up 6 bases, with 15 bases separating them. The CDR3 region has the DNA TGTGCCAGTCGGATCCAGTCGGGTAATTCACCCCTCCACTTT. Its protein is CASRIQSGNSPLHF.

This chain uses TRBV7-2 with TRBJ2-5, with a weak D call TRBD2 (6 bases). Trimming took 2 bases from V and 10 from J, leaving 17 bases between them. The CDR3 totals 14 residues. Germline CDR1 is SGHTA and CDR2 is FQGNSA. The CDR3 loop reads CASSLRFARGVQYF. CDR3 sequence (DNA): TGTGCCAGCAGCTTACGTTTCGCGCGGGGTGTCCAGTACTTC.

V is TRBV3-1 (or the pseudogene TRBV3-2) and J is TRBJ2-7; D is unresolved. The CDR3 extends over 10 amino acids. Germline V lookup: CDR1 LGHDT, CDR2 YNNKEL (reference sequence). The V and J ends lost 8 bases and 2 bases respectively, with 4 bases between them. The CDR3 bases are TGTGCCAGCGGGACCTACGAGCAGTACTTC. Its translation is CASGTYEQYF.

This chain joins TRBV9 and TRBJ1-4; D is uncertain. This CDR3 contains 14 residues. Germline CDR1 and CDR2: SGDLS and YYNGEE. Trimming stripped 4 bases from V and 6 bases from J, with 13 bases between. The CDR3: CASSSHAQDEKLFF. DNA for the CDR3: TGTGCCAGCAGCTCCCACGCCCAGGATGAAAAACTGTTTTTT.

The rearrangement uses TRBV7-6 and TRBJ2-1, with 10 bases aligning to TRBD2. V lost 5 bases, J lost 3 bases, and 4 bases stayed unmatched. There are 15 residues in the CDR3. Germline loops: CDR1 SGHVS, CDR2 FNYEAQ. Here the CDR3 reads CASSVSGGGYNEQFF. The CDR3 coding sequence is TGTGCCAGCAGCGTCAGCGGGGGGGGCTACAATGAGCAGTTCTTC. Full variable domain (missing parts from reference TRBV7-6 and TRBJ2-1): GAGVSQSPRYKVTKRGQDVALRCDPISGHVSLYWYRQALGQGPEFLTYFNYEAQQDKSGLPNDRFSAERPEGSISTLTIQRTEQRDSAMYRCASSVSGGGYNEQFFGPGTRLTVL.

The chain joins TRBV18 to TRBJ1-6, with unresolved D. This CDR3 comprises 18 residues. The V gene's germline CDR1 is KGHSH and CDR2 LQKENI. V lost 3 bases and J 0 bases, leaving 15 bases between the germline ends. This CDR3 reads CASSPSGRTSSYNSPLHF. CDR3 coding DNA: TGTGCCAGCTCACCGTCAGGACGGACTAGCTCCTATAATTCACCCCTCCACTTT.

The rearrangement uses TRBV7-2 and TRBJ1-2; possibly TRBD1 for D (6 bases). The CDR3 loop spans 13 amino acids. V lost 6 bases and J lost 4, with 12 bases in between. Germline CDR1 SGHTA, CDR2 FQGNSA. DNA of the CDR3: TGTGCCAGCAGTCGAGACAGGACCTATGGCTACACCTTC. Encoded protein: CASSRDRTYGYTF.

The V gene is TRBV18, the J gene TRBJ2-3, with 7 bases fitting TRBD1. The CDR3 totals 15 residues. J gave up 2 bases and V 3 bases, and 5 bases lay outside the gene matches. CDR1 is KGHSH, CDR2 LQKENI, per germline. CDR3 nucleotide sequence: TGTGCCAGCTCACCTCGACAGGGTAACACAGATACGCAGTATTTT. This codes for CASSPRQGNTDTQYF.

The chain employs TRBV7-3 and TRBJ2-2, with D uncertain. Germline loops: CDR1 SGHTA, CDR2 FQGTGA. Between the trimmed V and J ends, which lost 5 bases and 3 bases, there was a span of 4 bases. This CDR3 is built from 12 residues. CDR3 sequence (DNA): TGTGCCAGCAGCCTCTACACCGGGGAGCTGTTTTTT. This sequence encodes CASSLYTGELFF.

This chain connects TRBV19 to TRBJ1-5; D unclear. CDR1 and CDR2 (germline): LNHDA, SQIVND (reference sequence). V was clipped by 10 bases and J by 4 bases, with 8 bases between them. CDR3 size: 11 residues. This CDR3 is CATGINQPQHF. The CDR3 DNA reads TGTGCCACCGGGATTAATCAGCCCCAGCATTTT.

The gene calls are TRBV23-1 and TRBJ2-1, with D possibly being TRBD2 (6 bases). TRBV23-1 qualifies as an ORF whose function is uncertain. This CDR3 contains 14 residues. Trimming took 4 bases from V and 8 from J, leaving 15 bases between them. CDR3 nucleotide sequence: TGCGCCAGCAGTCCGGAGGGCTCCCACCATGAGCAGTTCTTC. Its protein is CASSPEGSHHEQFF.

The chain joins TRBV7-8 to TRBJ1-2, with D possibly TRBD1 on 5 matching bases. The CDR3 totals 17 residues. Germline V gene lookup returns CDR1 SGHVS and CDR2 FQNEAQ. The germline V and J ends were trimmed by 5 bases and 5 bases, with 24 bases remaining between them. The CDR3 here is CASSPLRLEGRGYGYTF. The CDR3 DNA follows: TGTGCCAGCAGCCCCCTGAGGCTGGAGGGTAGGGGATATGGCTACACCTTC. The complete variable domain, with remaining parts taken from reference TRBV7-8 and TRBJ1-2, reads GAGVSQSPRYKVAKRGQDVALRCDPISGHVSLFWYQQALGQGPEFLTYFQNEAQLDKSGLPSDRFFAERPEGSVSTLKIQRTQQEDSAVYLCASSPLRLEGRGYGYTFGSGTRLTVV.

V gene TRBV28 combines with J gene TRBJ1-5, with 7 bases fitting TRBD1. This CDR3 has 14 amino acids. The germline V gene has CDR1 MDHEN and CDR2 SYDVKM. V trimming: 4 bases; J trimming: 5 bases; junction bases outside the gene matches: 5. The CDR3 bases are TGTGCCAGCAGTTCGACAGGGCGGGATCAGCCCCAGCATTTT. Translation: CASSSTGRDQPQHF.

V usage is TRBV4-1 and J usage is TRBJ1-2; the D gene is possibly TRBD1 (6 bases). V lost 0 bases, J lost 7 bases, and 15 bases lay in between. Germline assignment: CDR1 MGHRA and CDR2 YSYEKL. The CDR3 runs 15 residues. The CDR3 DNA reads TGCGCCAGCAGCCAAGAACAGGGTACTCTTGGTGGCTACACCTTC. Protein product: CASSQEQGTLGGYTF.

The CDR3 coding sequence is TGTGCCAGCAGCCAATATACCAGGGACACTGAAGCTTTCTTT. Protein sequence: CASSQYTRDTEAFF. This chain connects TRBV14 to TRBJ1-1, with a possible D match to TRBD1 (5 bases). Germline CDR1 SGHDN, CDR2 FVKESK. V lost 2 bases to trimming and J lost 3 bases, with 10 bases between them. This CDR3 spans 14 amino acids. Full variable domain (rest looked up from reference TRBV14 and TRBJ1-1): EAGVTQFPSHSVIEKGQTVTLRCDPISGHDNLYWYRRVMGKEIKFLLHFVKESKQDESGMPNNRFLAERTGGTYSTLKVQPAELEDSGVYFCASSQYTRDTEAFFGQGTRLTVV.

The rearrangement links TRBV5-1 to TRBJ1-2, with D perhaps TRBD1 (5 bases). Deletions cut 2 bases from V and 6 bases from J, with 17 bases between. There are 15 residues in the CDR3. Germline-derived CDR1 and CDR2 are SGHRS and YFSETQ. The DNA for the CDR3 is TGCGCCAGCAGCTTAACAGGCCTCGCGGGCGATGGCTACACCTTC. Its translation: CASSLTGLAGDGYTF.

The J gene is TRBJ2-7, the V gene TRBV6-1; D ambiguous. Trimming took 3 bases from V and 3 from J, leaving 0 bases between them. The CDR3 extends over 10 amino acids. The germline gives CDR1 MNHNS, CDR2 SASEGT. CDR3 nucleotide sequence: TGTGCCAGCAGTGACTACGAGCAGTACTTC. Translated: CASSDYEQYF.

The chain is built from TRBV7-6 and TRBJ1-1; maybe TRBD1 (5 bases). Germline assignment: CDR1 SGHVS and CDR2 FNYEAQ. With 5 bases removed from V and 5 bases from J, the gap between germline ends came to 9 bases. This CDR3 contains 12 residues. The CDR3 nucleotides are TGTGCCAGCAGCCACGGGGGGACTGAAGCTTTCTTT. Protein sequence: CASSHGGTEAFF.

The rearrangement uses TRBV4-2 and TRBJ2-1, with 13 bases aligning to TRBD2. This CDR3 has 15 amino acids. Looked up from germline, CDR1 is LGHNA and CDR2 is YNFKEQ. V was pared by 4 bases and J by 6 bases, with 3 bases of the junction left unmatched. The CDR3 spells CASSPGLAGPNEQFF. The CDR3, as DNA: TGTGCCAGCAGCCCGGGACTAGCGGGGCCCAATGAGCAGTTCTTC.

V gene TRBV14 combines with J gene TRBJ2-7; D is uncertain. Looked up from germline, CDR1 is SGHDN and CDR2 is FVKESK. V lost 4 bases, J lost 6 bases, and 16 bases lay in between. This CDR3 is built from 14 residues. CDR3 loop: CASSLGLGVGEQYF. The CDR3 coding sequence is TGTGCCAGCAGCCTCGGCCTTGGGGTAGGCGAGCAGTACTTC.